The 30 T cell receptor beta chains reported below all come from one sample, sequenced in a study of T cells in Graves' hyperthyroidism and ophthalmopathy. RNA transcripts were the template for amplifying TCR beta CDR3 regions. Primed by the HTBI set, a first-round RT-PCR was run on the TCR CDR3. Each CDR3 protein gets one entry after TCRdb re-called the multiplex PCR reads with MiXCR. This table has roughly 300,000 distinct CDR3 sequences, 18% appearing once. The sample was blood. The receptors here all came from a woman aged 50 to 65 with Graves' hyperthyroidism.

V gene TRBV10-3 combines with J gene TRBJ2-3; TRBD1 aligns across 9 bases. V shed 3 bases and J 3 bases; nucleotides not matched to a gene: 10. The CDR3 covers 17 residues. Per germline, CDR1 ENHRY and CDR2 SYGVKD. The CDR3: CAISDLLGTGKTDTQYF. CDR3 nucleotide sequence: TGTGCCATCAGTGACCTATTAGGGACAGGGAAGACAGATACGCAGTATTTT.

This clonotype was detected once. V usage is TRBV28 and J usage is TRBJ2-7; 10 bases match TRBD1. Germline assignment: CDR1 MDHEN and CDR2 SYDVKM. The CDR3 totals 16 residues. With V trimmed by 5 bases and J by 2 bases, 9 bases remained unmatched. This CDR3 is CASSVPPGTGAYEQYF. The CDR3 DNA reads TGTGCCAGCAGTGTACCCCCGGGGACAGGGGCCTACGAGCAGTACTTC.

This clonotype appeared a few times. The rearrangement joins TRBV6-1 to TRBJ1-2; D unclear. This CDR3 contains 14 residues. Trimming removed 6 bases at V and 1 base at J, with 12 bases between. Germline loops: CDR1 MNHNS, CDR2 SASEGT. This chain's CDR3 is CASRTLGGNYGYTF. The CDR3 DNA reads TGTGCCAGCAGAACCCTCGGCGGTAACTATGGCTACACCTTC.

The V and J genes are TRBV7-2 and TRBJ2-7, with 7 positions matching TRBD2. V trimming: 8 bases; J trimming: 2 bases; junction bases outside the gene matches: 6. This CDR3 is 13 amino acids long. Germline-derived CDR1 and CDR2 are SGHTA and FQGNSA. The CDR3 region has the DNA TGTGCCAGCGGCCTAGCGGTGACCTACGAGCAGTACTTC. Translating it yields CASGLAVTYEQYF.

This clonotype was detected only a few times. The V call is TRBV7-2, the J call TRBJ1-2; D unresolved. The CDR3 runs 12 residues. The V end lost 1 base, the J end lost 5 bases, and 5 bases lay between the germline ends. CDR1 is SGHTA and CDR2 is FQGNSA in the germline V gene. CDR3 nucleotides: TGTGCCAGCAGCTTAGTACAGTATGGCTACACCTTC. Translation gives CASSLVQYGYTF. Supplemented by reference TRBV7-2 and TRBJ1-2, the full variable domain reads GAGVSQSPSNKVTEKGKDVELRCDPISGHTALYWYRQSLGQGLEFLIYFQGNSAPDKSGLPSDRFSAERTGGSVSTLTIQRTQQEDSAVYLCASSLVQYGYTFGSGTRLTVV.

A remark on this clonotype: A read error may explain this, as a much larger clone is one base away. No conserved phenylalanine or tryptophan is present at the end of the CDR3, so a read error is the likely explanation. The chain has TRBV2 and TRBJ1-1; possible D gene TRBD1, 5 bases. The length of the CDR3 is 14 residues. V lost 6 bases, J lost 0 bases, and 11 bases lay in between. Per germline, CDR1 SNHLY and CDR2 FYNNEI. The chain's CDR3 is CASSGRTMNTEAFL. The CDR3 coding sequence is TGTGCCAGCAGCGGGAGGACAATGAACACTGAAGCTTTCCTT.

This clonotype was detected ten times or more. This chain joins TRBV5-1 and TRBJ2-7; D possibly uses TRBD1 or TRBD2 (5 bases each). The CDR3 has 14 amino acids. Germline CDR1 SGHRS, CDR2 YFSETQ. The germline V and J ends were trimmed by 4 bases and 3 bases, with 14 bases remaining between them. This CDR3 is CASSGDGADYEQYF. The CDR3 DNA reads TGCGCCAGCAGCGGCGACGGGGCGGACTACGAGCAGTACTTC.

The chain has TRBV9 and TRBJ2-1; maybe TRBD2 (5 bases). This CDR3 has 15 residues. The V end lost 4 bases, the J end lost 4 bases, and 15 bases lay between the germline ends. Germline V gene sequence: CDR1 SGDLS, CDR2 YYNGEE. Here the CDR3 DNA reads TGTGCCAGCAGCCCGGGAAACCAACGATACAATGAGCAGTTCTTC. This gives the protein CASSPGNQRYNEQFF.

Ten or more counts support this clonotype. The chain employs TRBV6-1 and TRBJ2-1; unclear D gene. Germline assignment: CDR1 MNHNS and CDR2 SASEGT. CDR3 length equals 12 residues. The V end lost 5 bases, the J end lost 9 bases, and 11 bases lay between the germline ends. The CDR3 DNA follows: TGTGCCAGCAGTCCCCAGGCTGGTGAGCAGTTCTTC. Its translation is CASSPQAGEQFF.

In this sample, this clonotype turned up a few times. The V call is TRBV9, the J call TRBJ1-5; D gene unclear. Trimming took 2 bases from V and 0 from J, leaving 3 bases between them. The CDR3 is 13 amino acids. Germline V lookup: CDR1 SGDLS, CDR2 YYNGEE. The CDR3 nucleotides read TGTGCCAGCAGCGTGGCTAGCAATCAGCCCCAGCATTTT. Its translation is CASSVASNQPQHF.

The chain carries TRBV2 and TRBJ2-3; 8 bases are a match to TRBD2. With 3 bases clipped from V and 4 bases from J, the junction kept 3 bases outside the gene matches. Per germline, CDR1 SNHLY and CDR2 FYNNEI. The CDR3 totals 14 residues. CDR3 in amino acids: CASSDSGESDTQYF. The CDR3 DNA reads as TGTGCCAGCAGTGATAGCGGGGAATCAGATACGCAGTATTTT.

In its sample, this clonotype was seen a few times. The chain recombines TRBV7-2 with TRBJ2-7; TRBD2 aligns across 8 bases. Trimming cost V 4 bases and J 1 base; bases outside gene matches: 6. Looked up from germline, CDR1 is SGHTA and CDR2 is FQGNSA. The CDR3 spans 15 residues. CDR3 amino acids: CASSWRGGPSYEQYF. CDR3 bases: TGTGCCAGCAGCTGGCGCGGGGGGCCGTCCTACGAGCAGTACTTC.

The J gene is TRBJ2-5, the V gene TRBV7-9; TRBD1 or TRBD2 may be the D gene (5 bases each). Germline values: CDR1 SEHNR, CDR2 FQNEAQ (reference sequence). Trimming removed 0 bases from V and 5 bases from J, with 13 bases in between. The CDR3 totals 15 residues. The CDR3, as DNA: TGTGCCAGCAGCTTAGCGAGAGGGGTAGGGGAGACCCAGTACTTC. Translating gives CASSLARGVGETQYF.

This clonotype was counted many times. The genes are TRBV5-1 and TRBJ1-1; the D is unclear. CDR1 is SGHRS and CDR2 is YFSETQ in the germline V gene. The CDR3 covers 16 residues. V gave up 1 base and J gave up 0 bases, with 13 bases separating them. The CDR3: CASSLLTGSLNTEAFF. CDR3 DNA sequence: TGCGCCAGCAGCTTGCTAACGGGCAGCTTGAACACTGAAGCTTTCTTT.

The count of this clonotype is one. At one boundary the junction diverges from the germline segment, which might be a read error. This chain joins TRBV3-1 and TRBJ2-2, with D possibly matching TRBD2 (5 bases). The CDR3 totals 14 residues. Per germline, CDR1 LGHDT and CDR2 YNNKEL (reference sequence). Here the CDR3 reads CASSQGFNTGELSF. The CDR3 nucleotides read TGTGCCAGCAGCCAAGGGTTCAACACCGGGGAGCTGTCTTTT.

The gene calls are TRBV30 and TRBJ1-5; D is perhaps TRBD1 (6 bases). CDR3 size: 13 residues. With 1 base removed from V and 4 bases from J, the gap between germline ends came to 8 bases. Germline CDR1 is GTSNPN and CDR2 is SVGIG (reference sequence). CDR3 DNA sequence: TGTGCCTGGAGTGACGGACAGAATCAGCCCCAGCATTTT. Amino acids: CAWSDGQNQPQHF. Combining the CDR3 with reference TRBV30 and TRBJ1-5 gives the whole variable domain SQTIHQWPATLVQPVGSPLSLECTVEGTSNPNLYWYRQAAGRGLQLLFYSVGIGQISSEVPQNLSASRPQDRQFILSSKKLLLSDSGFYLCAWSDGQNQPQHFGDGTRLSIL.

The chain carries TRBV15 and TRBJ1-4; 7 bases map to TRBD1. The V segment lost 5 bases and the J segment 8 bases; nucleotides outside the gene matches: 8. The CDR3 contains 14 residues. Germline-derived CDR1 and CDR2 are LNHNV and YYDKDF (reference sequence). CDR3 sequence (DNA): TGTGCCACCAGCCGAGGGACAGCGCAAGAAAAACTGTTTTTT. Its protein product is CATSRGTAQEKLFF.

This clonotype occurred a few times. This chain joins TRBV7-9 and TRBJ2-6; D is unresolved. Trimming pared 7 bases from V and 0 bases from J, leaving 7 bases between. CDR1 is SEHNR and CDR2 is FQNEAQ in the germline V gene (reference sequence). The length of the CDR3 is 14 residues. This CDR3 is CASIVDSGANVLTF. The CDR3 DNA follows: TGTGCCAGCATTGTGGACTCTGGGGCCAACGTCCTGACTTTC.

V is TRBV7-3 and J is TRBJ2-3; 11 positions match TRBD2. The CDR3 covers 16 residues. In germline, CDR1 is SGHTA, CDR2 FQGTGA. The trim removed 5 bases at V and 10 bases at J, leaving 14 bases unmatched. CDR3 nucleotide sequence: TGTGCCAGCAGCAACCCTAGCGGGGGGCTCGCCGGGGCGCAGTATTTT. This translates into CASSNPSGGLAGAQYF.

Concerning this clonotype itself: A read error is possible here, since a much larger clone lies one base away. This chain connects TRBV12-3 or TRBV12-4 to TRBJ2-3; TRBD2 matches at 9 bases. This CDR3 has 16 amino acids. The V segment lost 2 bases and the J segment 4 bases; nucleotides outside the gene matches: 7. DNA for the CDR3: TGTGCCAGCAGTTTATTGGGCGGGGGGGAGTCAGATACGCAGTATTTT. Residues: CASSLLGGGESDTQYF.

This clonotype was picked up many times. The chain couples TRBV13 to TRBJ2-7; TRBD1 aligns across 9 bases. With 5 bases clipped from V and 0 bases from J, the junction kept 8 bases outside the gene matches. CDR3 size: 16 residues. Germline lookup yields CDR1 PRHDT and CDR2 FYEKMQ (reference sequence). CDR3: CASSRGGQGNSYEQYV. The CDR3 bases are TGTGCCAGCAGCCGAGGGGGACAGGGAAACTCCTACGAGCAGTACGTC.

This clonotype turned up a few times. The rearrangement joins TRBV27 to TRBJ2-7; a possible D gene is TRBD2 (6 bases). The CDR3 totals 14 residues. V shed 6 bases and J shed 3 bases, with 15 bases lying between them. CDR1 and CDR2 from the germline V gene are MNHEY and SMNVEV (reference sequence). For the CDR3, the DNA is TGTGCCAGCAGCTCTGTGACTAGTTTCTACGAGCAGTACTTC. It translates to CASSSVTSFYEQYF.

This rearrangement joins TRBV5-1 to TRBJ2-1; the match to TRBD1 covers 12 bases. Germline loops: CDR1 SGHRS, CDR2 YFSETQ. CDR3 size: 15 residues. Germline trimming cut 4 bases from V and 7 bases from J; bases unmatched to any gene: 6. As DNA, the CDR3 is TGCGCCAGCAGCAAGGGGGACAGGGGGCGAAATGAGCAGTTCTTC. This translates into CASSKGDRGRNEQFF.

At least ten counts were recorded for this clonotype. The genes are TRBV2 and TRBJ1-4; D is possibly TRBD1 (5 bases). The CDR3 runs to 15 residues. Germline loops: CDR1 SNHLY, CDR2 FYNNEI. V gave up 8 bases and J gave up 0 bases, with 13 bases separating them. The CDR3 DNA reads TGTGCCAGCCGGGGCTTTAGCGCAACTAATGAAAAACTGTTTTTT. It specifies CASRGFSATNEKLFF.

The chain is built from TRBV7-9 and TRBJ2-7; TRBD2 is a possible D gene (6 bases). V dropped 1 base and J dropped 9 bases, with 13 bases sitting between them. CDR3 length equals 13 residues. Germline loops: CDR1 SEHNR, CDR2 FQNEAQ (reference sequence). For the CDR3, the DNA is TGTGCCAGCAGCTTAGGGGACGGCGGGGCGCAGTACTTC. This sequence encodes CASSLGDGGAQYF.

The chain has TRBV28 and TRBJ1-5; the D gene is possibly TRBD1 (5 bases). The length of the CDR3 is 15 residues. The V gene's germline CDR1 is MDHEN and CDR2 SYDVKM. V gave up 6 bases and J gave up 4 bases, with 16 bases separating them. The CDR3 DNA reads TGTGCCAGCAGGGACCCGGGGCTGTGGAATCAGCCCCAGCATTTT. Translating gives CASRDPGLWNQPQHF.

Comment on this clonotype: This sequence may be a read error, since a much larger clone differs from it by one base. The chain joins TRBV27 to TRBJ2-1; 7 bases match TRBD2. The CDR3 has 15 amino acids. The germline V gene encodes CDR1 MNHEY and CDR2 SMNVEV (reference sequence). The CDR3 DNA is TGTGCCAGCAGTGGGCTAGCGGAGGTCTGGAATGAGCAGCTCTTC. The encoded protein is CASSGLAEVWNEQLF.

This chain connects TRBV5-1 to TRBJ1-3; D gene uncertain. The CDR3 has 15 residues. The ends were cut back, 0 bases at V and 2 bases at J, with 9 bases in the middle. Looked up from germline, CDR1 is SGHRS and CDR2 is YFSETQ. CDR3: CASSLEADPGNTIYF. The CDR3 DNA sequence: TGCGCCAGCAGCTTGGAAGCAGACCCTGGAAACACCATATATTTT.

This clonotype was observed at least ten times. CDR3 nucleotides: TGTGCCAGCAGCTTCGGACTAGCGGGAGGCTTTGAGACCCAGTACTTC. It yields the protein CASSFGLAGGFETQYF. The V gene is TRBV7-8, the J gene TRBJ2-5; 14 nucleotides line up with TRBD2. The CDR3 has 16 residues. Germline trimming cut 3 bases from V and 5 bases from J; bases unmatched to any gene: 5. Germline-derived CDR1 and CDR2 are SGHVS and FQNEAQ. Using reference TRBV7-8 and TRBJ2-5 for the parts outside the CDR3, the full variable domain is GAGVSQSPRYKVAKRGQDVALRCDPISGHVSLFWYQQALGQGPEFLTYFQNEAQLDKSGLPSDRFFAERPEGSVSTLKIQRTQQEDSAVYLCASSFGLAGGFETQYFGPGTRLLVL.

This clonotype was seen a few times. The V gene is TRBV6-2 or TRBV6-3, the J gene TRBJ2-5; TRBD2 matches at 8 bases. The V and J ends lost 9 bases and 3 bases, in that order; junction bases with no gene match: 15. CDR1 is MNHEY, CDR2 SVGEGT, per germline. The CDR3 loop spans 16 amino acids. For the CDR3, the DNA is TGTGCCAGTTTACGGGGGGGGGACCGGAATAAAGAGACCCAGTACTTC. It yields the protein CASLRGGDRNKETQYF.